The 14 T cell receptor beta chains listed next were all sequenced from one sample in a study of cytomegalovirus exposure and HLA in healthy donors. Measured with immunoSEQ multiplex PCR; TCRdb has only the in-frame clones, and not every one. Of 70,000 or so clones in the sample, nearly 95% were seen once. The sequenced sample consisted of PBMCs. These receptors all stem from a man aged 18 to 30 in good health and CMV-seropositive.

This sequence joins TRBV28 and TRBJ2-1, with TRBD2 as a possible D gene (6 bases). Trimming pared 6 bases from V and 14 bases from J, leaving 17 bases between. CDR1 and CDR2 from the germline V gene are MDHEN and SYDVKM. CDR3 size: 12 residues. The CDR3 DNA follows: TGTGCCAGCAGCCAGGACGGGGGAAGCAAGTTCTTC. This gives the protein CASSQDGGSKFF.

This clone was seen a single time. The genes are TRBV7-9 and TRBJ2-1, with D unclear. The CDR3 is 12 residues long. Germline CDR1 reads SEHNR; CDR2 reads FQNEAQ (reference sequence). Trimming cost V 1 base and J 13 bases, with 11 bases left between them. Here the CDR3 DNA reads TGTGCCAGCAGCTTAGGAGCTGCTGTTCAGTTCTTC. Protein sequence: CASSLGAAVQFF.

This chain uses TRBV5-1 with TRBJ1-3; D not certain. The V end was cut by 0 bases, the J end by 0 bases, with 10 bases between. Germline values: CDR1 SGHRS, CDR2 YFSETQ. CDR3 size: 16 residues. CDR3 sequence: CASSLGQLSSGNTIYF. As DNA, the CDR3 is TGCGCCAGCAGCTTGGGACAACTGAGCTCTGGAAACACCATATATTTT. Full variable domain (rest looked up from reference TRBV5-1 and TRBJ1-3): KAGVTQTPRYLIKTRGQQVTLSCSPISGHRSVSWYQQTPGQGLQFLFEYFSETQRNKGNFPGRFSGRQFSNSRSEMNVSTLELGDSALYLCASSLGQLSSGNTIYFGEGSWLTVV.

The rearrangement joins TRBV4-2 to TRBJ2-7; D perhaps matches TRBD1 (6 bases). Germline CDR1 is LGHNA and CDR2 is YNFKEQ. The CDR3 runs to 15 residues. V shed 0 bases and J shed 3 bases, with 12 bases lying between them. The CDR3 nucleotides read TGTGCCAGCAGCCAAGAGGGGGCAGACTTCTACGAGCAGTACTTC. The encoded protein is CASSQEGADFYEQYF.

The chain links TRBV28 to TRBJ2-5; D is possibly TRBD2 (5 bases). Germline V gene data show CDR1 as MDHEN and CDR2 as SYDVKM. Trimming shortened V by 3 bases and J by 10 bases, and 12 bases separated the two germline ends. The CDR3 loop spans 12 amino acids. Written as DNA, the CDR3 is TGTGCCAGCAGTTTTAATTTCGGGGACCAGTACTTC. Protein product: CASSFNFGDQYF.

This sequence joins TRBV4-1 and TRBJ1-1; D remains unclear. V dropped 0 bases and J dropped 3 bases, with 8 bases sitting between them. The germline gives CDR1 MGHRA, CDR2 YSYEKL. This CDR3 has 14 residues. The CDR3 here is CASSQDRGHTEAFF. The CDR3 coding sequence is TGCGCCAGCAGCCAAGACAGAGGGCACACTGAAGCTTTCTTT.

This CDR3 reads CAWSVPGWETQYF. In DNA, the CDR3 is TGTGCCTGGAGTGTCCCCGGGTGGGAGACCCAGTACTTC. The rearrangement uses TRBV30 and TRBJ2-5; no reliable D call. V was cut by 0 bases and J by 5 bases, with 10 bases left in between. The CDR3 contains 13 residues. Germline lookup yields CDR1 GTSNPN and CDR2 SVGIG (reference sequence). Supplemented by reference TRBV30 and TRBJ2-5, the full variable domain reads SQTIHQWPATLVQPVGSPLSLECTVEGTSNPNLYWYRQAAGRGLQLLFYSVGIGQISSEVPQNLSASRPQDRQFILSSKKLLLSDSGFYLCAWSVPGWETQYFGPGTRLLVL.

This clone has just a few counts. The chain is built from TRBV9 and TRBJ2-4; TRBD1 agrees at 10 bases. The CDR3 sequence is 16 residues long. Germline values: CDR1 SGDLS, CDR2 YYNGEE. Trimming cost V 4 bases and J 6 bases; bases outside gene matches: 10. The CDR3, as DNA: TGTGCCAGCAGCCCACTCTTGGGACAGGGGCCAAACATTCAGTACTTC. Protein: CASSPLLGQGPNIQYF.

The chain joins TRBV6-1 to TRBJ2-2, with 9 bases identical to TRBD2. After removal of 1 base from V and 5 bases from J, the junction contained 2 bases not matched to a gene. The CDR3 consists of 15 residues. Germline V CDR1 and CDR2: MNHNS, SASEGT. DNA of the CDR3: TGTGCCAGCAGTGAAGTGCGGGAGGGGACCGGGGAGCTGTTTTTT. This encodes CASSEVREGTGELFF.

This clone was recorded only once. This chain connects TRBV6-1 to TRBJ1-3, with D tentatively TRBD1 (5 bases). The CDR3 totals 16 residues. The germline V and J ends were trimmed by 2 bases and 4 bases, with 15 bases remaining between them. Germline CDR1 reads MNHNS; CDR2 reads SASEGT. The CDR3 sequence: CASSEPGRVDGNTIYF. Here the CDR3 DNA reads TGTGCCAGCAGTGAACCGGGCAGGGTAGACGGAAACACCATATATTTT.

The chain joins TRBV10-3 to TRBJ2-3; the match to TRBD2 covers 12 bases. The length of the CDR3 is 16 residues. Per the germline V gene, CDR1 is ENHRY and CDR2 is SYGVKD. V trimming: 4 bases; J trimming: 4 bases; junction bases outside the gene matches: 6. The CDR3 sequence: CAISAMTSGSPDTQYF. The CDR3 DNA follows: TGTGCCATCAGTGCCATGACTAGCGGGAGCCCAGATACGCAGTATTTT.

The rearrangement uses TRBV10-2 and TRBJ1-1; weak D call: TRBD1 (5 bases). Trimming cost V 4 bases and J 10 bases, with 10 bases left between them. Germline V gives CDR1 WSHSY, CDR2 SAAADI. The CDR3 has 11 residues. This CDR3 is CASSVGEGAFF. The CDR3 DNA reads TGCGCCAGCAGTGTAGGGGAGGGAGCTTTCTTT.

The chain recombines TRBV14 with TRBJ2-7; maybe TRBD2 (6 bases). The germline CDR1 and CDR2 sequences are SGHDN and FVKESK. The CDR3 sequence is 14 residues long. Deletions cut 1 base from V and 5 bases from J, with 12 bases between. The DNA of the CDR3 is TGTGCCAGCAGCCAAGGCCGGCGCGGGAACGAGCAGTACTTC. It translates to CASSQGRRGNEQYF.

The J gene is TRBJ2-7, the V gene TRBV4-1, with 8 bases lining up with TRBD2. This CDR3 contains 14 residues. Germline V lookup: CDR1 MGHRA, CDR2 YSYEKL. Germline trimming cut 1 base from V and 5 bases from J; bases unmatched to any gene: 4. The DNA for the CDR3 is TGCGCCAGCAGCCAAGCGGGAGGGCCTGACGAGCAGTACTTC. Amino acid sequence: CASSQAGGPDEQYF.